The rows below give T cell receptor beta chains drawn from one sample of a study of Tregs in tolerant kidney transplant recipients. Libraries were prepared by immunoSEQ multiplex PCR; TCRdb keeps only in-frame clonotypes and omits some of them. The sample lists approximately 60,000 clones, approximately 89% occurring once. Specimen: CD4+ T cells from blood (PBMCs), collected 6 months after the transplant. These receptors were taken from a human patient who received a combined kidney and bone marrow transplant. The graft donor may account for some of the T cells. CDR3s include the opening cysteine and the closing phenylalanine or tryptophan. Each record gives: clone size, V gene, CDR3 length, D gene, J gene, CDR3 protein, CDR3 DNA. The D gene is left open where the match is weak. Some rows have no size entry. The others give once, few or many, or a class for an expanded clone.

clone_size: NA
v_call: TRBV4-3
cdr3_length: 16
d_call: NA
j_call: TRBJ2-4
cdr3_aa: CASSQDSGPLGDIQYF
cdr3_nt: TGCGCCAGCAGCCAAGATAGCGGACCACTGGGTGACATTCAGTACTTC

clone_size: NA
v_call: TRBV4-1
cdr3_length: 18
d_call: NA
j_call: TRBJ2-4
cdr3_aa: CASSHPGGPSTAKNIQYF
cdr3_nt: TGCGCCAGCAGCCATCCCGGGGGGCCGTCTACGGCCAAAAACATTCAGTACTTC

clone_size: NA
v_call: TRBV30
cdr3_length: 13
d_call: TRBD1
j_call: TRBJ1-5
cdr3_aa: CAWSVQGNQPQHF
cdr3_nt: TGTGCCTGGAGTGTACAGGGGAACCAGCCCCAGCATTTT

clone_size: NA
v_call: TRBV7-2
cdr3_length: 15
d_call: NA
j_call: TRBJ2-1
cdr3_aa: CASGLDITSYNEQFF
cdr3_nt: TGTGCCAGCGGATTGGACATCACCTCCTACAATGAGCAGTTCTTC

clone_size: NA
v_call: TRBV11-3
cdr3_length: 15
d_call: NA
j_call: TRBJ2-7
cdr3_aa: CASSSSGLSGSEQYF
cdr3_nt: TGTGCCAGCAGCTCCTCGGGTCTATCTGGAAGCGAGCAGTACTTC

clone_size: NA
v_call: TRBV6-6
cdr3_length: 15
d_call: TRBD2
j_call: TRBJ2-5
cdr3_aa: CASSYLPGGPETQYF
cdr3_nt: TGTGCCAGCAGTTACCTCCCGGGAGGGCCGGAGACCCAGTACTTC

clone_size: NA
v_call: TRBV9
cdr3_length: 15
d_call: NA
j_call: TRBJ2-3
cdr3_aa: CASSVGPYGADTQYF
cdr3_nt: TGTGCCAGCAGCGTAGGGCCCTATGGAGCAGATACGCAGTATTTT

clone_size: NA
v_call: TRBV18
cdr3_length: 15
d_call: TRBD2
j_call: TRBJ2-2
cdr3_aa: CASSPAGEVPGELFF
cdr3_nt: TGTGCCAGCTCACCTGCGGGAGAGGTCCCCGGGGAGCTGTTTTTT

clone_size: NA
v_call: TRBV5-1
cdr3_length: 13
d_call: NA
j_call: TRBJ2-5
cdr3_aa: CASSLAVQETQYF
cdr3_nt: TGCGCCAGCAGCTTGGCGGTCCAAGAGACCCAGTACTTC

clone_size: NA
v_call: TRBV27
cdr3_length: 16
d_call: NA
j_call: TRBJ2-1
cdr3_aa: CASSLFGGASYNEQFF
cdr3_nt: TGTGCCAGCAGTTTATTCGGCGGGGCCTCCTACAATGAGCAGTTCTTC

clone_size: few
v_call: TRBV4-1
cdr3_length: 15
d_call: TRBD1
j_call: TRBJ1-4
cdr3_aa: CASSQAQGGAKKLFF
cdr3_nt: TGCGCCAGCAGCCAAGCCCAGGGGGGAGCTAAAAAACTGTTTTTT

clone_size: NA
v_call: TRBV28
cdr3_length: 15
d_call: NA
j_call: TRBJ2-6
cdr3_aa: CASTRVGSGANVLTF
cdr3_nt: TGTGCCAGCACCCGAGTCGGCTCTGGGGCCAACGTCCTGACTTTC

clone_size: NA
v_call: TRBV4-2
cdr3_length: 15
d_call: NA
j_call: TRBJ2-7
cdr3_aa: CASSQVLLSTYEQYF
cdr3_nt: TGTGCCAGCAGCCAAGTTCTGCTATCTACCTACGAGCAGTACTTC